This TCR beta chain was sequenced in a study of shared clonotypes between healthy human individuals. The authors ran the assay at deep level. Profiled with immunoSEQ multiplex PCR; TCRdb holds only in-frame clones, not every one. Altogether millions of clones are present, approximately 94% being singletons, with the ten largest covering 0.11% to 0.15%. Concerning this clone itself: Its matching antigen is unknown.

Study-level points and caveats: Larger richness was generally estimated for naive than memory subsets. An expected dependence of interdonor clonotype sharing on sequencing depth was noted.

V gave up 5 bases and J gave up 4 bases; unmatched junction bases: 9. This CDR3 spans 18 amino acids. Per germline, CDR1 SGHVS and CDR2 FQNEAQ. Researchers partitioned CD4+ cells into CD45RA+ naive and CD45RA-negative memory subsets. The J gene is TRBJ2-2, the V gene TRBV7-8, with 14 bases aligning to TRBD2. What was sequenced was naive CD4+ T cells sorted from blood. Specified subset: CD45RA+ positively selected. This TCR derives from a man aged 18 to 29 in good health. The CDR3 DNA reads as TGTGCCAGCAGCCCAAGACTAGCGGGGGGGCAAGGCACCGGGGAGCTGTTTTTT. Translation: CASSPRLAGGQGTGELFF.